These 21 T cell receptor beta chains were all obtained from the same sample, sequenced in a study of CD8 T cells in Susac syndrome. Random-hexamer reverse transcription was applied to about 0.45 to 1 ug RNA. TCRdb analysed the immunoSEQ multiplex PCR reads with MiXCR anew, one entry per CDR3 protein. Seen here are about 180,000 distinct CDR3 sequences, around 94% observed once, and the top ten hold more than 0.095%. Material: CD4+ T cells from PBMCs. Receptor source: a human donor with Susac syndrome.

V gene TRBV29-1 combines with J gene TRBJ2-6; unclear D gene. Trimming cost V 3 bases and J 4 bases, with 7 bases left between them. The germline V gene encodes CDR1 SQVTM and CDR2 ANQGSEA. The CDR3 extends over 13 amino acids. Written as DNA, the CDR3 is TGCAGCGTTGATGGGGTCGGGGCCAACGTCCTGACTTTC. Its translation is CSVDGVGANVLTF.

The J gene is TRBJ2-3, the V gene TRBV9; D could derive from TRBD1 or TRBD2 (6 bases each). CDR1 and CDR2 from the germline V gene are SGDLS and YYNGEE. With 0 bases removed from V and 1 base from J, the gap between germline ends came to 18 bases. The CDR3 is 18 residues long. In nucleotides, the CDR3 is TGTGCCAGCAGCGTAGGGGGGGCCTTTGGGCCACGCACAGATACGCAGTATTTT. This gives the protein CASSVGGAFGPRTDTQYF.

The rearrangement joins TRBV12-3 or TRBV12-4 to TRBJ1-6; 9 nucleotides match TRBD1. The CDR3 spans 16 residues. Trimming at V came to 6 bases and at J to 7 bases, leaving 10 bases not matched to a gene. The CDR3 reads CASSPSDRGPNSPLHF. CDR3 DNA: TGTGCCAGCAGCCCCTCGGACAGGGGTCCAAATTCACCCCTCCACTTT.

CDR3 amino acids: CASSQGYIDEQFF. CDR3 nucleotide sequence: TGTGCCAGCAGCCAAGGGTATATCGATGAGCAGTTCTTC. The genes are TRBV4-2 and TRBJ2-1; D not certain. This CDR3 contains 13 residues. Germline V CDR1 and CDR2: LGHNA, YNFKEQ. V lost 1 base to trimming and J lost 8 bases, with 9 bases between them.

The chain is built from TRBV7-9 and TRBJ1-2; 7 bases are shared with TRBD1. The CDR3 runs to 16 residues. After removal of 5 bases from V and 0 bases from J, the junction contained 9 bases not matched to a gene. CDR1 and CDR2 (germline): SEHNR, FQNEAQ (reference sequence). The DNA of the CDR3 is TGTGCCAGCAGCCAGGGACAGTGGATAGCTAACTATGGCTACACCTTC. Protein sequence: CASSQGQWIANYGYTF. Together with reference TRBV7-9 and TRBJ1-2, the CDR3 gives the full variable domain: DTGVSQNPRHKITKRGQNVTFRCDPISEHNRLYWYRQTLGQGPEFLTYFQNEAQLEKSRLLSDRFSAERPKGSFSTLEIQRTEQGDSAMYLCASSQGQWIANYGYTFGSGTRLTVV.

The gene calls are TRBV6-2 or TRBV6-3 and TRBJ1-2; 7 bases match TRBD1. This CDR3 is 13 amino acids long. CDR1 is MNHEY, CDR2 SVGEGT, per germline. Losses at the gene ends were 2 bases for V and 5 bases for J; bases not matched to a gene: 2. Written as DNA, the CDR3 is TGTGCCAGCAGTTACGGGGGACAGTATGGCTACACCTTC. Translating gives CASSYGGQYGYTF.

This clonotype is a singleton in its sample. The J gene is TRBJ2-7, the V gene TRBV5-1; tentatively, D is TRBD1 or TRBD2 (5 bases each). The CDR3 is made up of 14 amino acids. Germline CDR1 SGHRS, CDR2 YFSETQ. Deletions cut 4 bases from V and 2 bases from J, with 13 bases between. CDR3 amino acids: CASSRDGGTYEQYF. CDR3 in DNA: TGCGCCAGCAGCCGGGACGGAGGAACCTACGAGCAGTACTTC.

This clonotype was seen a single time. This chain connects TRBV20-1 to TRBJ1-6; 7 positions match TRBD1. Germline CDR1 reads DFQATT; CDR2 reads SNEGSKA (reference sequence). J gave up 11 bases and V 6 bases, and 10 bases lay outside the gene matches. There are 13 residues in the CDR3. The CDR3 coding sequence is TGCAGTGCCAGACCGGGACAGTCCGCACCCCTCCACTTT. This sequence encodes CSARPGQSAPLHF.

V is TRBV4-1 and J is TRBJ1-1, with D maybe TRBD1 (6 bases). CDR3 length: 14 amino acids. Trimming left V 1 base short and J 2 bases short, with 8 bases between. Per germline, CDR1 MGHRA and CDR2 YSYEKL. The CDR3: CASSQGDKNTEAFF. The CDR3 DNA reads TGCGCCAGCAGCCAAGGGGACAAAAACACTGAAGCTTTCTTT.

The chain joins TRBV7-9 to TRBJ1-1, with D maybe TRBD1 (6 bases). Germline values: CDR1 SEHNR, CDR2 FQNEAQ (reference sequence). CDR3 length: 17 amino acids. Trimming removed 4 bases from V and 5 bases from J, with 23 bases in between. The DNA for the CDR3 is TGTGCCAGCAGCTCCCCCCACGTACAGGGCGCGGGAACTGAAGCTTTCTTT. It yields the protein CASSSPHVQGAGTEAFF.

The J gene is TRBJ2-6, the V gene TRBV29-1; D not certain. Germline CDR1 is SQVTM and CDR2 is ANQGSEA. The CDR3 is 14 amino acids. The ends were cut back, 2 bases at V and 0 bases at J, with 5 bases in the middle. For the CDR3, the DNA is TGCAGCGTTGAAAAGGACTCTGGGGCCAACGTCCTGACTTTC. Protein sequence: CSVEKDSGANVLTF.

The chain is built from TRBV6-1 and TRBJ1-5; no firm D call. Trimming shortened V by 5 bases and J by 3 bases, and 5 bases separated the two germline ends. Germline CDR1 is MNHNS and CDR2 is SASEGT. This CDR3 spans 12 amino acids. CDR3 coding DNA: TGTGCCAGCAGTCCTATCAATCAGCCCCAGCATTTT. It specifies CASSPINQPQHF.

The genes are TRBV20-1 and TRBJ2-1, with TRBD2 matching 12 bases. The CDR3 consists of 15 residues. Germline V gives CDR1 DFQATT, CDR2 SNEGSKA (reference sequence). The ends lost 6 bases at V and 3 bases at J; junction bases unmatched: 6. In DNA form, the CDR3 reads TGCAGTGCCCTACTAGCGGGGGGCCTCTACAATGAGCAGTTCTTC. Translation gives CSALLAGGLYNEQFF.

This chain joins TRBV29-1 and TRBJ2-5; 7 nucleotides match TRBD2. In germline, CDR1 is SQVTM, CDR2 ANQGSEA. The CDR3 contains 13 residues. The V segment lost 1 base and the J segment 5 bases; nucleotides outside the gene matches: 4. The CDR3 coding sequence is TGCAGCGTTGAAGCGTGGGGGGGTGAGACCCAGTACTTC. Its protein is CSVEAWGGETQYF.

The chain is built from TRBV2 and TRBJ2-1; TRBD2 matches at 12 bases. Trimming took 7 bases from V and 9 from J; bases not matched to a gene: 10. The CDR3 sequence is 15 residues long. CDR1 SNHLY and CDR2 FYNNEI come from the germline V gene. CDR3: CASKYSSGGAGEQFF. The CDR3 region has the DNA TGTGCCAGCAAGTACTCTAGCGGGGGGGCAGGTGAGCAGTTCTTC.

V usage is TRBV5-1 and J usage is TRBJ1-6; maybe TRBD1 (5 bases). Germline V gene lookup returns CDR1 SGHRS and CDR2 YFSETQ. The CDR3 spans 14 residues. V dropped 2 bases and J dropped 7 bases, with 10 bases sitting between them. The CDR3 loop reads CASSLEGTNSPLHF. Here the CDR3 DNA reads TGCGCCAGCAGCTTAGAGGGGACGAATTCACCCCTCCACTTT.

This clonotype was detected only once. The chain couples TRBV7-9 to TRBJ2-7; tentatively, D is TRBD1 or TRBD2 (5 bases each). Trimming stripped 2 bases from V and 13 bases from J, with 15 bases between. The CDR3 spans 12 residues. Germline V lookup: CDR1 SEHNR, CDR2 FQNEAQ (reference sequence). The CDR3 DNA sequence: TGTGCCAGCAGCTTAAGCGCCGGGACCCCATACTTC. Its translation is CASSLSAGTPYF.

This clonotype came up once. The genes are TRBV14 and TRBJ2-3; 8 bases are shared with TRBD1. Germline CDR1 reads SGHDN; CDR2 reads FVKESK. V was clipped by 5 bases and J by 3 bases; unmatched bases: 4. The CDR3 length is 14 residues. In nucleotides, the CDR3 is TGTGCCAGCAGCTCGGACAGGGATACAGATACGCAGTATTTT. This sequence encodes CASSSDRDTDTQYF.

This rearrangement joins TRBV12-3 or TRBV12-4 to TRBJ2-3; D unclear. Trimming left V 3 bases short and J 5 bases short, with 3 bases between. This CDR3 region has 11 residues. The CDR3 reads CASSFKDTQYF. The CDR3 DNA reads as TGTGCCAGCAGTTTTAAAGATACGCAGTATTTT.

V gene TRBV11-2 combines with J gene TRBJ1-5, with D unresolved. Trimming left V 5 bases short and J 5 bases short, with 13 bases between. This CDR3 region has 14 residues. CDR1 and CDR2 (germline): SGHAT, FQNNGV. The CDR3 DNA reads TGTGCCAGCAGCCTGGACGGACCCCATCAGCCCCAGCATTTT. Its translation: CASSLDGPHQPQHF.

The V gene is TRBV29-1, the J gene TRBJ1-1, with a weak D call TRBD1 (5 bases). Looked up from germline, CDR1 is SQVTM and CDR2 is ANQGSEA. The V end was cut by 4 bases, the J end by 1 base, with 10 bases between. The CDR3 runs 13 residues. CDR3 nucleotides: TGCAGCGTTGTGCGTACAGGGAACACTGAAGCTTTCTTT. Its protein is CSVVRTGNTEAFF.